This T cell receptor beta chain is drawn from a study of CD8+ T cells in alopecia areata. The study's findings and limits: Scalp clonality decreased significantly with tofacitinib, and so did expanded CD8+ clones among the top 100.

Treatment noted: oral pan-JAK inhibitor, 5-10 mg twice daily. Following RNA extraction, reverse transcription yielded cDNA that acted as the sequencing template. Using immunoSEQ multiplex PCR, the repertoire was profiled, and TCRdb retains in-frame clones only, with some absent. In the table there are 110,000 to 150,000 clones, about 51% of which are singletons. CDR1 is GTSNPN, CDR2 SVGIG, per germline (reference sequence). The CDR3 length is 15 residues. With 3 bases removed from V and 1 base from J, the gap between germline ends came to 12 bases. Remarks on this clone: What it recognizes is unknown.

The chain recombines TRBV30 with TRBJ2-2; weak D call: TRBD1 (5 bases). Sample: CD8+ T cells sorted from blood, taken at week 4, from a patient treated with tofacitinib. The source is a human donor with alopecia areata. DNA of the CDR3: TGTGCCTGGAGAGGGTTTACAGGGAACACCGGGGAGCTGTTTTTT. Translation: CAWRGFTGNTGELFF.